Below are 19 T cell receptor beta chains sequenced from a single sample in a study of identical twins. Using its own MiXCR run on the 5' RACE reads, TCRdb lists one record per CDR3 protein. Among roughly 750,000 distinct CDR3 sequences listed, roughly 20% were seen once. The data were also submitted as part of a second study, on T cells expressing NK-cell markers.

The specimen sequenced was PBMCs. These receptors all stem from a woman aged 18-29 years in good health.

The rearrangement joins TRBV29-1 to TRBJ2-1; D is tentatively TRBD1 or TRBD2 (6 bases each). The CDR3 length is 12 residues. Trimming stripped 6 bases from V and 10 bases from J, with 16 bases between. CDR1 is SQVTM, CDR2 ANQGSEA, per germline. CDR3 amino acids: CSVSKGGPEQFF. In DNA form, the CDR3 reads TGCAGCGTATCCAAAGGGGGGCCCGAGCAGTTCTTC.

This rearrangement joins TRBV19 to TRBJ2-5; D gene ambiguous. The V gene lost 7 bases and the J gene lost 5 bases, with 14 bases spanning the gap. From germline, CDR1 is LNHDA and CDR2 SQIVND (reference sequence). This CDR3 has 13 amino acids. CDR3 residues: CASKAPAGETQYF. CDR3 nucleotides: TGTGCCAGTAAGGCACCCGCCGGGGAGACCCAGTACTTC.

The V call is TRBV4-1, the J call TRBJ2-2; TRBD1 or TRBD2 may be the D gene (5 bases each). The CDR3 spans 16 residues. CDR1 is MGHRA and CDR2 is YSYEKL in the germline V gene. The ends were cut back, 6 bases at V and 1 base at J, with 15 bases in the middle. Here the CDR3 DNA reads TGCGCCAGCAGTGATCCGGGACGGGGGAACACCGGGGAGCTGTTTTTT. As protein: CASSDPGRGNTGELFF.

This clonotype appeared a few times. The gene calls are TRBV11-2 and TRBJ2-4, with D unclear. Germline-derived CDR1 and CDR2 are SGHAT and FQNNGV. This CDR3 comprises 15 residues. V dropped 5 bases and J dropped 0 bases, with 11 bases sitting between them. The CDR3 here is CASSPYGIAKNIQYF. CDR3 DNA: TGTGCCAGCAGCCCCTACGGTATAGCCAAAAACATTCAGTACTTC.

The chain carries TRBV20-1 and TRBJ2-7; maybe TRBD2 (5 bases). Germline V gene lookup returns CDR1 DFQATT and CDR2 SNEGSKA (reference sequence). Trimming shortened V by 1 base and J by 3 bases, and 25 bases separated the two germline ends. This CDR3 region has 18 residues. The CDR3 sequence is CSARAGMPDGDGGYEQYF. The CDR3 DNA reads TGCAGTGCTAGAGCCGGAATGCCCGACGGCGATGGAGGCTACGAGCAGTACTTC.

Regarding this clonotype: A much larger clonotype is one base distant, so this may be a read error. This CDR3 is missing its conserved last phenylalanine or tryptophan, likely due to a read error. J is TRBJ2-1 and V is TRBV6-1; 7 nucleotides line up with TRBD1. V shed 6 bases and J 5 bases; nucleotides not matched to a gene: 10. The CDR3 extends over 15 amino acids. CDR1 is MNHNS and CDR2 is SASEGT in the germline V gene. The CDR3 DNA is TGTGCCAGCAGCATCCGACAGGGATGGCACAATGAGCAGTTCCTC. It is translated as CASSIRQGWHNEQFL.

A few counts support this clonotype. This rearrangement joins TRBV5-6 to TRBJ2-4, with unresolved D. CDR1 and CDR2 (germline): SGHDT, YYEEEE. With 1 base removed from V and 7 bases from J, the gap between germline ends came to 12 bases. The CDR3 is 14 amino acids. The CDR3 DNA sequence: TGTGCCAGCAGCTTGAGGGCAGTGAGGAACATTCAGTACTTC. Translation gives CASSLRAVRNIQYF.

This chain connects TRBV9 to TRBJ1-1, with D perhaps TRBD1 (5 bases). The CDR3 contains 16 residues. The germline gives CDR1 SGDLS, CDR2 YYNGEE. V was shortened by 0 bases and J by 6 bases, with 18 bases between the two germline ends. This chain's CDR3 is CASSVGIPGKGSEAFF. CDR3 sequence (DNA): TGTGCCAGCAGCGTAGGCATCCCAGGGAAAGGTTCTGAAGCTTTCTTT.

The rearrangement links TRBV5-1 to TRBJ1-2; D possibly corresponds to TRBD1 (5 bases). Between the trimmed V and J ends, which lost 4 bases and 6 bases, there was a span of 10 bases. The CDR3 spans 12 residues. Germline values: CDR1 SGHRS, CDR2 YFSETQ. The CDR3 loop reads CASSANRNGYTF. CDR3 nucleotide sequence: TGCGCCAGCAGCGCGAACAGGAATGGCTACACCTTC.

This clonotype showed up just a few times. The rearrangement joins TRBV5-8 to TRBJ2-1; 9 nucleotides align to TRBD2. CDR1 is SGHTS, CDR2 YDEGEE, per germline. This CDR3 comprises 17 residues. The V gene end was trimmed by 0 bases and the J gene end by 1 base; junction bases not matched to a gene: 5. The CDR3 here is CASSLAATSGSYNEQFF. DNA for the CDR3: TGTGCCAGCAGCTTGGCGGCGACTAGCGGTTCCTACAATGAGCAGTTCTTC.

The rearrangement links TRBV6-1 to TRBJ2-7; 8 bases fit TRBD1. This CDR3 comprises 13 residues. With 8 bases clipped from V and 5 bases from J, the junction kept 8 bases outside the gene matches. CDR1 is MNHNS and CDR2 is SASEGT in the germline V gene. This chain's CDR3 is CASGRDRGHEQYF. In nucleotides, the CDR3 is TGTGCCAGCGGTCGAGACAGGGGACACGAGCAGTACTTC.

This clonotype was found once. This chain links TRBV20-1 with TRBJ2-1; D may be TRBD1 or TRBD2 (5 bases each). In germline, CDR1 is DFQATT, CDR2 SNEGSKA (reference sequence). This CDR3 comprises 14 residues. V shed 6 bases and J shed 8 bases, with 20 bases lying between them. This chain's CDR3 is CSAGPGGGVDEQFF. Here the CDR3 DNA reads TGCAGTGCCGGGCCGGGTGGGGGAGTTGATGAGCAGTTCTTC.

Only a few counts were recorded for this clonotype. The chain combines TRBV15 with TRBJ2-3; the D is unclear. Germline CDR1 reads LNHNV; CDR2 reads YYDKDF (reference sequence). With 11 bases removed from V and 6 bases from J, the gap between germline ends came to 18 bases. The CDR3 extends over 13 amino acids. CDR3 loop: CASSPGPADTQYF. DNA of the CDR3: TGTGCCTCTTCTCCGGGCCCGGCGGATACGCAGTATTTT.

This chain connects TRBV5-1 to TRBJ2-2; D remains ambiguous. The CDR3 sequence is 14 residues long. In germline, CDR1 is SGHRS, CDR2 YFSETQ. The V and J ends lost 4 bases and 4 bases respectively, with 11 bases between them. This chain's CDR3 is CASSPPGVTGELFF. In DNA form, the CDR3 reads TGCGCCAGCAGCCCGCCCGGAGTCACCGGGGAGCTGTTTTTT. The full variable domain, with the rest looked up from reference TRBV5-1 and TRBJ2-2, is KAGVTQTPRYLIKTRGQQVTLSCSPISGHRSVSWYQQTPGQGLQFLFEYFSETQRNKGNFPGRFSGRQFSNSRSEMNVSTLELGDSALYLCASSPPGVTGELFFGEGSRLTVL.

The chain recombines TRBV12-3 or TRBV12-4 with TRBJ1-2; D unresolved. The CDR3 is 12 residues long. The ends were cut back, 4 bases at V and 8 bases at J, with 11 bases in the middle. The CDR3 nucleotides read TGTGCCAGCAGTTGGACGAGGGTCGGCTACACCTTC. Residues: CASSWTRVGYTF.

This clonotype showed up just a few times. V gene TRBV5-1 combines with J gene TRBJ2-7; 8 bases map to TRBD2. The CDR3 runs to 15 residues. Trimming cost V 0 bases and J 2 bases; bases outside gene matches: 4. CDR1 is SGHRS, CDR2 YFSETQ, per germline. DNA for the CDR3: TGCGCCAGCAGCTTGGAATTAGCGGGGCCCTACGAGCAGTACTTC. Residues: CASSLELAGPYEQYF.

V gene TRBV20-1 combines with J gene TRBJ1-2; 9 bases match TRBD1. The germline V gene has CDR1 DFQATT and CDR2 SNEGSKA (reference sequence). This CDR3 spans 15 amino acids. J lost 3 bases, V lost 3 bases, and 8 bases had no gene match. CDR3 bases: TGCAGTGCTAGGGATACAGGGGGCATGGACTATGGCTACACCTTC. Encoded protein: CSARDTGGMDYGYTF.

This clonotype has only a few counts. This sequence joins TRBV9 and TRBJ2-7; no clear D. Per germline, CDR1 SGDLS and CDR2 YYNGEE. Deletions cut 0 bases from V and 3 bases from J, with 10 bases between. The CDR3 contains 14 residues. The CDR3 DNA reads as TGTGCCAGCAGCGTAGATGGATCCATCTACGAGCAGTACTTC. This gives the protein CASSVDGSIYEQYF.

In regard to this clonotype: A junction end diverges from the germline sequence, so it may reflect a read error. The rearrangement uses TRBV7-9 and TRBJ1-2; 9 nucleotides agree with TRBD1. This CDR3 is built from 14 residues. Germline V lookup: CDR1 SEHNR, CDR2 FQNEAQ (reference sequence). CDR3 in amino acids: CASSLGQGGYGYIF. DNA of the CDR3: TGTGCCAGCAGCTTGGGACAGGGAGGCTATGGCTACATCTTC.